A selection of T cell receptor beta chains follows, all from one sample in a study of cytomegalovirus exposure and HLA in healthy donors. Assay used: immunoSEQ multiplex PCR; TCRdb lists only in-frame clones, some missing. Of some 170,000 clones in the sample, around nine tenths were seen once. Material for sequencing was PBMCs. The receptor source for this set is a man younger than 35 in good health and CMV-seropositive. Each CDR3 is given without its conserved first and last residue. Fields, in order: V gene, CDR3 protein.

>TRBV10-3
ANRQGESGELF
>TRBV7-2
ASSSPAGGKTGELF
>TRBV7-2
ASSPGAGVHEQY
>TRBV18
ASSGGADQPQH
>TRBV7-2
ASSLGRDTQY
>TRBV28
ASSLFYGAGAETQY
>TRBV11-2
ASSLGRGPYEQY
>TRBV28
ASSFLVGAIDEKLF
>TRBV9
ASRGASGYT
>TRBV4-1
ASSQAQGIEAF
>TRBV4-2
ASSLGGNSYNEQF
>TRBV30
ARGTSSYNSPLH
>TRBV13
ASSLGTVQAF
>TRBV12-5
ASGVGGGFSGQY
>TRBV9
ASSVEAGGSYEQY
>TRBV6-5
ASSYGLAGGPNEQF
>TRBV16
ASSQSSAGNGYT
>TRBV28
ASKETGYEQY
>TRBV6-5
ASRRGITGNTIY
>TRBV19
ASGSGTGKYEQF
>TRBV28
ASNVAGSYNEQF
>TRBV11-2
ASSPGMPGTQY
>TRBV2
ASRKGGTGGTDTQY
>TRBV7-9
ASSDRQFYEQY
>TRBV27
ASSFSGAYQPQH
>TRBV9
ASSVAKEQSTGELF
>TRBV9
ASSVGGLAEDTQY
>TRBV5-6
ASSLGQGVYEQY